This T cell receptor (beta chain) was recovered during a study of T cell responses to AZD1222 COVID-19 vaccine. The study's findings and limits: Repertoire sampling happened only post peak T cell response. At 160-218 and 743-854, vaccine-associated CD4 TCRs were dominant, and they spanned spike.

Generated by immunoSEQ multiplex PCR, the TCRdb table keeps only in-frame clones and is missing some. The table includes some 130,000 clones, approximately 90% detected once. Concerning this clone itself: Its antigen remains unknown.

The sequencing here drew on peripheral blood, taken on day 0 of AZD1222 vaccination. The source is an adult in good health.

Here the CDR3 DNA reads TGTGCCAGCTCACCGCAGGGACCCTATGGCTACACCTTC. As protein: CASSPQGPYGYTF. The chain employs TRBV18 and TRBJ1-2; D possibly corresponds to TRBD1 (5 bases). This CDR3 spans 13 amino acids. The ends were cut back, 3 bases at V and 4 bases at J, with 9 bases in the middle. CDR1 is KGHSH and CDR2 is LQKENI in the germline V gene.